This T cell receptor (beta chain) stems from a study of tumor-infiltrating lymphocytes in primary liver carcinoma. General study points: Owing to bulk unsorted samples, no comparison was made between CD4+ and CD8+ repertoires.

This clonotype was recorded once. Its specificity is not known. The junction differs from germline at one of its ends, possibly a read error. Alongside blood RNA obtained from unsorted whole blood, germline DNA was also extracted. Sampling before surgery obtained roughly 4.1 milliliters of peripheral blood. Germline CDR1 SGHAT, CDR2 FQNNGV. CDR3 size: 15 residues. Total RNA (roughly 540 ng) served as template for TCR beta cDNA synthesis primed by a constant-region primer. Three nested multiplex PCR rounds, a slightly modified ARM-PCR method, built the TCR beta libraries. Primers for the first two PCR rounds were TRBV1-TRBV30 forward primers and a C-beta reverse primer (approximately 9 cycles per round). MiXCR, applied by TCRdb to the multiplex PCR reads, yields one record per CDR3 protein. The sample has 300,000 to 400,000 distinct CDR3 sequences, less than 65% seen once.

The sample taken for sequencing was peripheral blood. The TCR sequence derives from a man aged 40-50 years with primary liver carcinoma and hepatitis B virus infection. V is TRBV11-2 and J is TRBJ2-7, with D tentatively TRBD2 (5 bases). The CDR3 reads CAGSLGAGTAYEQYF. CDR3 in DNA: TGTGCCGGCAGCTTAGGCGCGGGCACAGCATACGAGCAGTACTTC.